A few counts support the clone carrying this T cell receptor (beta chain). Its specificity is unknown. The data were taken from a study of identical twins. Whole-study findings and limits: Out-of-frame alpha sequences shared by twins were enriched for low generation probability.

TCRdb processed the 5' RACE reads anew with MiXCR; each CDR3 protein has one entry. The data show approximately 230,000 distinct CDR3 sequences, 6% to 7% seen once. V was cut by 6 bases and J by 7 bases, with 15 bases left in between. This CDR3 is built from 12 residues. Germline-derived CDR1 and CDR2 are DFQATT and SNEGSKA (reference sequence). Separately, the same data were catalogued under a study of T cells expressing NK-cell markers. Per that study: For over five donors, the dominant NKG2C+ clonotypes made up about 1.0-8% of their CD8+ T cells. Similarly, these clonotypes led the CD3+CD56-NKG2C+ fraction as well in four donors.

The gene calls are TRBV20-1 and TRBJ1-1, with D uncertain. The material sequenced was CD8+ T cells sorted from blood. The sequence was collected from a woman between 18 and 29 years old in good health. The CDR3 region has the DNA TGCAGTGCCCCCCGCAGCTTAAATGAAGCTTTCTTT. It translates to CSAPRSLNEAFF.